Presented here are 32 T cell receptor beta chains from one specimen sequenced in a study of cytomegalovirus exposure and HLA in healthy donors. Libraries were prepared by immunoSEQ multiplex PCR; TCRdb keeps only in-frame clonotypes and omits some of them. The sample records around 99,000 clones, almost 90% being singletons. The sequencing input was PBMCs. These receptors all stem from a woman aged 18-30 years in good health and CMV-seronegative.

DNA of the CDR3: TGTGCCAGCAGCTTAGCCACAGGGAGCGAGCAGTACTTC. It encodes CASSLATGSEQYF. The gene calls are TRBV11-3 and TRBJ2-7; a weak D match, TRBD1 (6 bases). V dropped 1 base and J dropped 6 bases, with 10 bases sitting between them. The CDR3 loop spans 13 amino acids. CDR1 is SGHNT and CDR2 is YENEEA in the germline V gene.

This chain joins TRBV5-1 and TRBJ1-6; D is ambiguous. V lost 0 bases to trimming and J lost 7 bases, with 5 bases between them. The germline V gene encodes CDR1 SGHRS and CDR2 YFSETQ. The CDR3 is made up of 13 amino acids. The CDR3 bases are TGCGCCAGCAGCTTGGCCCCGAATTCACCCCTCCACTTT. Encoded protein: CASSLAPNSPLHF.

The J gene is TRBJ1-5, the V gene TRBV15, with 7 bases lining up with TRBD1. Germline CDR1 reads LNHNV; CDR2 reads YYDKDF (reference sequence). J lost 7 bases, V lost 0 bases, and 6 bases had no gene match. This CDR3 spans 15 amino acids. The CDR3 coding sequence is TGTGCCACCAGCAGAGATCGACAGGGAGGACAGCCCCAGCATTTT. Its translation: CATSRDRQGGQPQHF.

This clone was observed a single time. The CDR3 nucleotides read TGTGCCAGCAGCTTCGGTACAGACTCCTACGAGCAGTACTTC. It codes for CASSFGTDSYEQYF. The chain uses TRBV5-6 and TRBJ2-7; D gene unclear. V shed 2 bases and J shed 0 bases, with 9 bases lying between them. Looked up from germline, CDR1 is SGHDT and CDR2 is YYEEEE. CDR3 size: 14 residues.

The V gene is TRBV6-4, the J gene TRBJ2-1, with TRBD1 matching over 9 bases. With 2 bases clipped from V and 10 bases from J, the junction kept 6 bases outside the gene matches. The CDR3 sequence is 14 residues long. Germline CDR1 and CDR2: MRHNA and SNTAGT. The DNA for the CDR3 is TGTGCCAGCAGTGACACAGGACAGGGGCAGGAGCAGTTCTTC. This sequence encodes CASSDTGQGQEQFF.

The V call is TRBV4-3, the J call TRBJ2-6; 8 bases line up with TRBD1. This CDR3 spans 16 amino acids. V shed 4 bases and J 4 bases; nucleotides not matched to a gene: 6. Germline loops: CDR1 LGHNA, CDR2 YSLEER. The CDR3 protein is CASSPQGALGANVLTF. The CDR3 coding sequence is TGCGCCAGCAGCCCGCAGGGGGCGCTGGGGGCCAACGTCCTGACTTTC.

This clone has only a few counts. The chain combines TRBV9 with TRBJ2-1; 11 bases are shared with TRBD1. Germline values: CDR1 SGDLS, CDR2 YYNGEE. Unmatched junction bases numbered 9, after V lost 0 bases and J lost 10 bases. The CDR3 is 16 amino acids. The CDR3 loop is CASSVGDRGSLAEQFF. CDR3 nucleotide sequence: TGTGCCAGCAGCGTAGGGGACAGGGGGTCTCTAGCGGAGCAGTTCTTC. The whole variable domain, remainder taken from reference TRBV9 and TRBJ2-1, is DSGVTQTPKHLITATGQRVTLRCSPRSGDLSVYWYQQSLDQGLQFLIQYYNGEERAKGNILERFSAQQFPDLHSELNLSSLELGDSALYFCASSVGDRGSLAEQFFGPGTRLTVL.

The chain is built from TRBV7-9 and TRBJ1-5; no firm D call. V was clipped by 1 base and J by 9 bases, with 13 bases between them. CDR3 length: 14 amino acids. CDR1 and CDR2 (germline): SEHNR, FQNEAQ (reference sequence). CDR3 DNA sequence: TGTGCCAGCAGCTTAGGAGATCTCCCTTCGCCCCAGCATTTT. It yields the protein CASSLGDLPSPQHF.

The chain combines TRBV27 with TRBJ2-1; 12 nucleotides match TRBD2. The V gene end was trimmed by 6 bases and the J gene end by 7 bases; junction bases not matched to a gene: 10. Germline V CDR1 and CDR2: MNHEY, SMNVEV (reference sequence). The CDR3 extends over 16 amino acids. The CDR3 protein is CASSLRTSGIDNEQFF. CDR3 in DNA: TGTGCCAGCAGCCTCAGGACTAGCGGGATAGATAATGAGCAGTTCTTC.

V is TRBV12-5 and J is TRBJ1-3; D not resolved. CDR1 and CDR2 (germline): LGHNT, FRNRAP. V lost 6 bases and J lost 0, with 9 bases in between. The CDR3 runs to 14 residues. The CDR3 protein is CASGQRSSGNTIYF. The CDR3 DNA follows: TGTGCTAGTGGGCAACGTAGCTCTGGAAACACCATATATTTT.

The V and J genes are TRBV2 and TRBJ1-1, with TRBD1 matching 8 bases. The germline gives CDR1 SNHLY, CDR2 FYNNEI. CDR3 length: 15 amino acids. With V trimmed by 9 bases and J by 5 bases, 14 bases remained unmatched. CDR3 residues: CASIKGGTGGTEAFF. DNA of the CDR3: TGTGCCAGTATAAAGGGGGGAACAGGGGGTACTGAAGCTTTCTTT.

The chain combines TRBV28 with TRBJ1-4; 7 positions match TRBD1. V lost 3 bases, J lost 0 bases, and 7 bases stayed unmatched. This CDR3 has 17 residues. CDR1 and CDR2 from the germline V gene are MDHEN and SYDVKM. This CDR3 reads CASSFLGGTPTNEKLFF. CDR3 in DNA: TGTGCCAGCAGTTTCCTAGGGGGCACCCCAACTAATGAAAAACTGTTTTTT.

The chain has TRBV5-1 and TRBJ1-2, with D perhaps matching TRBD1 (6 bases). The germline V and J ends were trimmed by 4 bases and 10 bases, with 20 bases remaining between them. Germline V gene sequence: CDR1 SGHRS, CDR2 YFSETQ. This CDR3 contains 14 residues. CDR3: CASSRTVQGANYTF. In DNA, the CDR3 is TGCGCCAGCAGCCGGACAGTTCAAGGGGCGAACTACACCTTC.

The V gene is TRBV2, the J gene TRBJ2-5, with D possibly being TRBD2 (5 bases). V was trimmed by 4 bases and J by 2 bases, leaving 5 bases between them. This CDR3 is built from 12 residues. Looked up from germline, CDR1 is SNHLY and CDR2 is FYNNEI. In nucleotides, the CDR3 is TGTGCCAGCAGTGGGGAGCAAGAGACCCAGTACTTC. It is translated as CASSGEQETQYF.

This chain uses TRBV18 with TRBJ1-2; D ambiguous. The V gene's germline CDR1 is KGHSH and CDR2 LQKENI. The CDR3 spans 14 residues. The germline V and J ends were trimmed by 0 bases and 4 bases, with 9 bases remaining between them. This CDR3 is CASSPPQTSYGYTF. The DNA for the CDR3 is TGTGCCAGCTCACCACCACAGACCAGCTATGGCTACACCTTC.

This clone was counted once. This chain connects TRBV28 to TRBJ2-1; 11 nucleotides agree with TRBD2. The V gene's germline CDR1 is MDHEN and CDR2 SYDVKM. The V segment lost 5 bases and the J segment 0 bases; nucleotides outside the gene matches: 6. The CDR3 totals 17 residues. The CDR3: CASSPVAGGSSYNEQFF. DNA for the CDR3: TGTGCCAGCAGTCCGGTAGCGGGAGGGAGCTCCTACAATGAGCAGTTCTTC.

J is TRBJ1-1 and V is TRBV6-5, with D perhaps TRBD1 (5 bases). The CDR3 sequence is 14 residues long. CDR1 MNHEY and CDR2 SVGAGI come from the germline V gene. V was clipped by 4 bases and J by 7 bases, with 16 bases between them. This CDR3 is CASSSSLGGVEAFF. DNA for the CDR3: TGTGCCAGCAGTTCTTCATTGGGGGGAGTTGAAGCTTTCTTT.

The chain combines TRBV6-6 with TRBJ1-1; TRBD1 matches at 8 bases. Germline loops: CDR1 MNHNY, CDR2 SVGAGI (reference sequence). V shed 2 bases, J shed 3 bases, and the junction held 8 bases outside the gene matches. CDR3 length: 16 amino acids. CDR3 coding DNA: TGTGCCAGCAGTTACGTCCCCGACAGGGGCCACACTGAAGCTTTCTTT. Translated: CASSYVPDRGHTEAFF.

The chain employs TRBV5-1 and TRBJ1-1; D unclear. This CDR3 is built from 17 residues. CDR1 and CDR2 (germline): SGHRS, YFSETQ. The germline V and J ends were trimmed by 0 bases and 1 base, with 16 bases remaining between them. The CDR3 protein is CASSLEQAARRNTEAFF. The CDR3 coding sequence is TGCGCCAGCAGCTTGGAACAAGCAGCGAGGAGGAACACTGAAGCTTTCTTT.

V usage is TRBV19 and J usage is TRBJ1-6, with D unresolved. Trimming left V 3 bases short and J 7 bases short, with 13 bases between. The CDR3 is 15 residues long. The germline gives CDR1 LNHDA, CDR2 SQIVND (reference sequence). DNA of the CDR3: TGTGCCAGTAGTATCACCGGGTTGATCAATTCACCCCTCCACTTT. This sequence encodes CASSITGLINSPLHF.

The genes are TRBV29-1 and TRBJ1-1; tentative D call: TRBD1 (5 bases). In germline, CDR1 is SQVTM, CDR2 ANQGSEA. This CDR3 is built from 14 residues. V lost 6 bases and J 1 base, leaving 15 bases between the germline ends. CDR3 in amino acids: CSVFPRVRNTEAFF. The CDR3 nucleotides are TGCAGCGTGTTCCCCAGGGTCAGGAACACTGAAGCTTTCTTT.

The CDR3 DNA reads TGTGCCAGCAGACCCCCACAGGGGGCGATGAACACTGAAGCTTTCTTT. It is translated as CASRPPQGAMNTEAFF. This sequence joins TRBV28 and TRBJ1-1, with TRBD1 identical over 9 bases. The CDR3 contains 16 residues. Trimming took 6 bases from V and 0 from J; bases not matched to a gene: 8. Germline-derived CDR1 and CDR2 are MDHEN and SYDVKM.

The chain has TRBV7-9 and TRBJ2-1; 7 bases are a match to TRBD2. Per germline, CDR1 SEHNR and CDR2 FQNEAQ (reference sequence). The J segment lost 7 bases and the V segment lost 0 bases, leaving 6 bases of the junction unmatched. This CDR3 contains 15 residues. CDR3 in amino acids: CASSLAGGWGNEQFF. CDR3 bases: TGTGCCAGCAGCTTAGCGGGAGGGTGGGGGAATGAGCAGTTCTTC.

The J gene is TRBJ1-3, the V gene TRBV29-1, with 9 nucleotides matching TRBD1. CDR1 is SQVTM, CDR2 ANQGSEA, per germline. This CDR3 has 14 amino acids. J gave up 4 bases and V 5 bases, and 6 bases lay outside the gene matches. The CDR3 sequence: CSVWDRAGGNTIYF. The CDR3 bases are TGCAGCGTTTGGGACAGGGCCGGAGGAAACACCATATATTTT.

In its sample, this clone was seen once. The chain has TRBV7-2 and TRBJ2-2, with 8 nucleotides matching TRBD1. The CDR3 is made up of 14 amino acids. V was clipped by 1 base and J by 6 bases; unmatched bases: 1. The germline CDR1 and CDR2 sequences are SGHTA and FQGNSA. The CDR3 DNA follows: TGTGCCAGCAGCTTAGTACAGGGGGCCGGGGAGCTGTTTTTT. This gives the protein CASSLVQGAGELFF.

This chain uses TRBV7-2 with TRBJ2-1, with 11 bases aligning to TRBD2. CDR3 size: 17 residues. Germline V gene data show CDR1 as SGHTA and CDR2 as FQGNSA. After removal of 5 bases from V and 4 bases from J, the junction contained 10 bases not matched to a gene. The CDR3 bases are TGTGCCAGCAGCAAACTAGCGGGGGCCTACATATACAATGAGCAGTTCTTC. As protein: CASSKLAGAYIYNEQFF.

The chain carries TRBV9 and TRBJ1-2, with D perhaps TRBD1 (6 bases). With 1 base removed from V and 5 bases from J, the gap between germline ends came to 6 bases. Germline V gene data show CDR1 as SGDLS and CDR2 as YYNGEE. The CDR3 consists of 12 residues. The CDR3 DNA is TGTGCCAGCAGCGTACAGGGGTATGGCTACACCTTC. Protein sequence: CASSVQGYGYTF.

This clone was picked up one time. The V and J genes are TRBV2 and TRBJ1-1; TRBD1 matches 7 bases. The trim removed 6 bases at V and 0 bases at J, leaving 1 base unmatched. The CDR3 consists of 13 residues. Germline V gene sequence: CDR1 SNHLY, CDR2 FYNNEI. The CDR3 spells CASRTGLNTEAFF. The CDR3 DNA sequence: TGTGCCAGCAGGACAGGGCTGAACACTGAAGCTTTCTTT.

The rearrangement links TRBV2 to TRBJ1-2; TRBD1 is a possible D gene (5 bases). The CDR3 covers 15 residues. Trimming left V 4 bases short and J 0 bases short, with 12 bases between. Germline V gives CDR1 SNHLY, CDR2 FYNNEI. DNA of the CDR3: TGTGCCAGCAGTGTTTTCCAGGGATCTAACTATGGCTACACCTTC. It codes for CASSVFQGSNYGYTF.

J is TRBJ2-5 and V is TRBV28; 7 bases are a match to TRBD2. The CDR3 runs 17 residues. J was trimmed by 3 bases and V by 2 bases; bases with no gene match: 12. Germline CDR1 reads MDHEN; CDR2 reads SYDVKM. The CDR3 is CASSLAGFGGREETQYF. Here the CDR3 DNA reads TGTGCCAGCAGTTTAGCAGGTTTCGGGGGGAGGGAAGAGACCCAGTACTTC.

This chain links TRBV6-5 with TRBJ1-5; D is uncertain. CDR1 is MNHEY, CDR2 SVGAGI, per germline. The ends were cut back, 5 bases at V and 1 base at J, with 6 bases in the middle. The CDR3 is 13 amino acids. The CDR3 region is CASSPRSNQPQHF. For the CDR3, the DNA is TGTGCCAGCAGTCCACGGAGCAATCAGCCCCAGCATTTT.

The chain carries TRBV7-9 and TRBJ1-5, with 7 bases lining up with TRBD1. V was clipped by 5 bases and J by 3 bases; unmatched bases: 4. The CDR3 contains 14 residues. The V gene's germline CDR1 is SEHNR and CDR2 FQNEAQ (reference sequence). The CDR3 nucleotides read TGTGCCAGCAGCCCCACAGGGGACAATCAGCCCCAGCATTTT. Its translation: CASSPTGDNQPQHF.